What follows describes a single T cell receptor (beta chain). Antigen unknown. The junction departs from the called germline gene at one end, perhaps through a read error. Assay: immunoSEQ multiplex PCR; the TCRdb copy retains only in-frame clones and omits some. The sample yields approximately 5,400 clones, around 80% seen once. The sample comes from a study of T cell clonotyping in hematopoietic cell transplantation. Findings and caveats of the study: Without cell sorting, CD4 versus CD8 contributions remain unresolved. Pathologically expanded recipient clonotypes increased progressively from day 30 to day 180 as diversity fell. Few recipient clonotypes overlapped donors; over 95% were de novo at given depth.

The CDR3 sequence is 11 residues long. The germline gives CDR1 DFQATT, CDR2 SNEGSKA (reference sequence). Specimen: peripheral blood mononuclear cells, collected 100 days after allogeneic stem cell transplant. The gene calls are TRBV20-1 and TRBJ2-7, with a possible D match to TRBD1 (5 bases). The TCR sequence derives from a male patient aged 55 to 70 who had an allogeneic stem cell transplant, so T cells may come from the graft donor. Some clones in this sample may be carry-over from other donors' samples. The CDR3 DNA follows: TGCAGGGCTAAAGGGGTTCGGGAGCAGTACTTC. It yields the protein CRAKGVREQYF.